Each of the 7 T cell receptor beta chains below was sequenced from the same sample in a study of blood T cell repertoires in COVID-19. Sequencing used immunoSEQ multiplex PCR; TCRdb keeps in-frame clones, though not all of them. This sample carries about 240,000 clones, 83% of them seen once, and the ten largest clones take about 3.8%. Sequencing used PBMCs or T cells enriched from blood (not recorded which). The receptor set was obtained from a woman in her thirties or forties who had been exposed to COVID-19.

The chain uses TRBV25-1 and TRBJ1-2; 11 nucleotides align to TRBD1. V shed 3 bases, J shed 4 bases, and the junction held 4 bases outside the gene matches. Germline V gene sequence: CDR1 MGHDK, CDR2 SYGVNS. The CDR3 length is 15 residues. For the CDR3, the DNA is TGTGCCAGCAGTGAGACCGGGACAGGGGGCTATGGCTACACCTTC. Its translation: CASSETGTGGYGYTF.

Here the CDR3 reads CATSDYTGGDTQYF. The CDR3 nucleotides read TGTGCCACCAGTGACTATACAGGGGGTGATACGCAGTATTTT. The chain links TRBV24-1 to TRBJ2-3, with 8 nucleotides matching TRBD1. V gave up 4 bases and J gave up 6 bases; unmatched junction bases: 5. The CDR3 runs 14 residues. Germline V gene data show CDR1 as KGHDR and CDR2 as SFDVKD.

The CDR3 DNA reads as TGTGCCAGCAGTTCTCCGGGACAGGGGGTTCTCAATGAGCAGTTCTTC. Amino acid sequence: CASSSPGQGVLNEQFF. This chain connects TRBV7-9 to TRBJ2-1, with TRBD1 matching over 11 bases. The CDR3 runs to 16 residues. Germline lookup yields CDR1 SEHNR and CDR2 FQNEAQ (reference sequence). V was clipped by 6 bases and J by 6 bases; unmatched bases: 10. Using reference TRBV7-9 and TRBJ2-1 for the parts outside the CDR3, the full variable domain is DTGVSQNPRHKITKRGQNVTFRCDPISEHNRLYWYRQTLGQGPEFLTYFQNEAQLEKSRLLSDRFSAERPKGSFSTLEIQRTEQGDSAMYLCASSSPGQGVLNEQFFGPGTRLTVL.

This clone was seen only once. The rearrangement joins TRBV19 to TRBJ1-5; possible D gene TRBD1, 6 bases. There are 15 residues in the CDR3. Germline-derived CDR1 and CDR2 are LNHDA and SQIVND (reference sequence). Deletions cut 5 bases from V and 1 base from J, with 12 bases between. Written as DNA, the CDR3 is TGTGCCAGTAGTTCCCAGGGGTACAGCAATCAGCCCCAGCATTTT. It specifies CASSSQGYSNQPQHF.

This rearrangement joins TRBV24-1 to TRBJ1-5; 8 bases fit TRBD1. V shed 12 bases, J shed 2 bases, and the junction held 2 bases outside the gene matches. Looked up from germline, CDR1 is KGHDR and CDR2 is SFDVKD. CDR3 length equals 12 residues. CDR3 coding DNA: TGTGCCCTGGACAGGGGCAATCAGCCCCAGCATTTT. This sequence encodes CALDRGNQPQHF.

This clone turned up a few times. An end of the junction does not agree with germline; a read error may underlie this. The chain has TRBV5-4 and TRBJ2-3; 13 bases map to TRBD2. CDR1 is SGHNT and CDR2 is YYREEE in the germline V gene (reference sequence). The CDR3 loop spans 13 amino acids. CDR3 coding DNA: TGTGCCAGCAGCTTACCGGGGACTAGCGGGATGGATTTT. It is translated as CASSLPGTSGMDF.

The V gene is TRBV29-1, the J gene TRBJ2-1, with D possibly being TRBD2 (5 bases). V was clipped by 4 bases and J by 0 bases, with 13 bases between them. This CDR3 is built from 15 residues. The germline V gene has CDR1 SQVTM and CDR2 ANQGSEA. This CDR3 is CSVGAPGSSYNEQFF. CDR3 sequence (DNA): TGCAGCGTTGGGGCCCCGGGGAGCTCCTACAATGAGCAGTTCTTC.